These 19 T cell receptor beta chains share one sample of origin, sequenced in a study of cytomegalovirus exposure and HLA in healthy donors. The PCR employed 60 Vbeta primers together with 13 Jbeta primers. Profiled with immunoSEQ multiplex PCR; TCRdb holds only in-frame clones, not every one. The sample records around 180,000 clones, 85% being singletons. Sequenced: PBMCs. The source of these receptors is a boy younger than 10 in good health and CMV-seronegative.

J is TRBJ2-1 and V is TRBV6-4; TRBD2 matches at 13 bases. Looked up from germline, CDR1 is MRHNA and CDR2 is SNTAGT. J was trimmed by 0 bases and V by 4 bases; bases with no gene match: 6. The CDR3 has 18 residues. CDR3 loop: CASSGTSGSEISYNEQFF. CDR3 in DNA: TGTGCCAGCAGTGGGACTAGCGGGAGTGAAATCTCCTACAATGAGCAGTTCTTC.

In this sample, this clone turned up once. The chain joins TRBV7-9 to TRBJ1-1; no definite D call. V gave up 10 bases and J gave up 4 bases, with 19 bases separating them. Per the germline V gene, CDR1 is SEHNR and CDR2 is FQNEAQ (reference sequence). The CDR3 extends over 14 amino acids. In DNA form, the CDR3 reads TGTGCCATCTCCCATCAGGAGGGAAGCACTGAAGCTTTCTTT. Its translation is CAISHQEGSTEAFF.

Notes on this clone: The limits of the CDR3 on the DNA are not certain, so only TCRdb's listed CDR3 is given. This sequence joins TRBV6-1 and TRBJ2-2; the D call of TRBD2 is as the table states it, not checked on the DNA. With termini counted, the CDR3 has 14 amino acids. Germline values: CDR1 MNHNS, CDR2 SASEGT. The CDR3 spells CASSENFGAGELFF.

J is TRBJ1-5 and V is TRBV11-2, with D hard to call. Trimming pared 5 bases from V and 7 bases from J, leaving 12 bases between. The CDR3 totals 13 residues. CDR1 SGHAT and CDR2 FQNNGV come from the germline V gene. The CDR3 loop reads CASSPPGVQPQHF. CDR3 nucleotides: TGTGCCAGCAGCCCCCCAGGCGTCCAGCCCCAGCATTTT. Looking up the rest from reference TRBV11-2 and TRBJ1-5 gives the full variable domain: EAGVAQSPRYKIIEKRQSVAFWCNPISGHATLYWYQQILGQGPKLLIQFQNNGVVDDSQLPKDRFSAERLKGVDSTLKIQPAKLEDSAVYLCASSPPGVQPQHFGDGTRLSIL.

The V and J genes are TRBV25-1 and TRBJ2-1, with TRBD1 matching over 7 bases. The germline CDR1 and CDR2 sequences are MGHDK and SYGVNS. The CDR3 length is 15 residues. V lost 3 bases, J lost 1 base, and 3 bases stayed unmatched. The CDR3: CASSERTGSYNEQFF. CDR3 DNA: TGTGCCAGCAGTGAGCGGACAGGATCCTACAATGAGCAGTTCTTC.

The chain links TRBV28 to TRBJ2-7, with 9 bases matching TRBD1. V gave up 4 bases and J gave up 2 bases; unmatched junction bases: 6. Looked up from germline, CDR1 is MDHEN and CDR2 is SYDVKM. The CDR3 length is 15 residues. CDR3 coding DNA: TGTGCCAGCAGTTCCCCGACAGGGGGTCCCTACGAGCAGTACGTC. Translated: CASSSPTGGPYEQYV.

The rearrangement links TRBV19 to TRBJ2-7, with TRBD1 identical over 7 bases. Germline V gene lookup returns CDR1 LNHDA and CDR2 SQIVND (reference sequence). V gave up 6 bases and J gave up 2 bases; unmatched junction bases: 4. The CDR3 sequence is 13 residues long. CDR3 sequence reads: CASSRDSTYEQYF. CDR3 nucleotide sequence: TGTGCCAGTAGCCGGGACAGCACCTACGAGCAGTACTTC. Using reference TRBV19 and TRBJ2-7 for the parts outside the CDR3, the full variable domain is DGGITQSPKYLFRKEGQNVTLSCEQNLNHDAMYWYRQDPGQGLRLIYYSQIVNDFQKGDIAEGYSVSREKKESFPLTVTSAQKNPTAFYLCASSRDSTYEQYFGPGTRLTVT.

The chain carries TRBV10-1 and TRBJ2-1; 10 nucleotides match TRBD2. V shed 0 bases and J 10 bases; nucleotides not matched to a gene: 3. In germline, CDR1 is WNHNN, CDR2 SYGVQD (reference sequence). This CDR3 is 14 amino acids long. The chain's CDR3 is CASSESLAGEEQFF. In nucleotides, the CDR3 is TGCGCCAGCAGTGAGTCGCTAGCGGGAGAGGAGCAGTTCTTC.

The chain joins TRBV18 to TRBJ1-1; D is undetermined. The V gene lost 2 bases and the J gene lost 1 base, with 8 bases spanning the gap. This CDR3 is built from 14 residues. Germline V CDR1 and CDR2: KGHSH, LQKENI. CDR3: CASSPWRKNTEAFF. In DNA, the CDR3 is TGTGCCAGCTCACCATGGCGGAAGAACACTGAAGCTTTCTTT.

The sample holds one count of this clone. This chain connects TRBV19 to TRBJ2-2, with 9 bases lining up with TRBD1. Germline V CDR1 and CDR2: LNHDA, SQIVND (reference sequence). V trimming: 3 bases; J trimming: 6 bases; junction bases outside the gene matches: 8. The CDR3 length is 16 residues. CDR3 sequence reads: CASSITRTGAPGELFF. For the CDR3, the DNA is TGTGCCAGTAGTATTACGAGGACAGGGGCCCCCGGGGAGCTGTTTTTT.

This chain uses TRBV28 with TRBJ1-1, with 9 bases fitting TRBD1. In germline, CDR1 is MDHEN, CDR2 SYDVKM. This CDR3 spans 15 amino acids. V dropped 6 bases and J dropped 3; count of bases not matched to a gene: 8. Written as DNA, the CDR3 is TGTGCCAGCAGCTACGACAGGGACAGGGACACTGAAGCTTTCTTT. It translates to CASSYDRDRDTEAFF.

The gene calls are TRBV7-2 and TRBJ2-5; 8 bases are a match to TRBD1. J lost 1 base, V lost 6 bases, and 10 bases had no gene match. The CDR3 is 16 residues long. CDR1 is SGHTA, CDR2 FQGNSA, per germline. CDR3 loop: CASRHHGDRSQETQYF. The CDR3 DNA reads as TGTGCCAGCAGACATCATGGGGACAGGTCCCAAGAGACCCAGTACTTC. Looking up the rest from reference TRBV7-2 and TRBJ2-5 gives the full variable domain: GAGVSQSPSNKVTEKGKDVELRCDPISGHTALYWYRQSLGQGLEFLIYFQGNSAPDKSGLPSDRFSAERTGGSVSTLTIQRTQQEDSAVYLCASRHHGDRSQETQYFGPGTRLLVL.

The rearrangement links TRBV7-9 to TRBJ2-1; tentative D call: TRBD1 (9 bases). V lost 7 bases and J lost 4, with 20 bases in between. CDR3 length: 16 residues. Per germline, CDR1 SEHNR and CDR2 FQNEAQ (reference sequence). DNA for the CDR3: TGTGCCAGCAACCGGGGGGGGACAGGGCCATACAATGAGCAGTTCTTC. It translates to CASNRGGTGPYNEQFF. Supplemented by reference TRBV7-9 and TRBJ2-1, the full variable domain reads DTGVSQNPRHKITKRGQNVTFRCDPISEHNRLYWYRQTLGQGPEFLTYFQNEAQLEKSRLLSDRFSAERPKGSFSTLEIQRTEQGDSAMYLCASNRGGTGPYNEQFFGPGTRLTVL.

The CDR3 nucleotides read TGTGCCAGCAGGGGGCCTGAGCAGTACTTC. It is translated as CASRGPEQYF. The chain carries TRBV6-1 and TRBJ2-7; weak D call: TRBD1 (5 bases). Between the trimmed V and J ends, which lost 6 bases and 7 bases, there was a span of 7 bases. The CDR3 totals 10 residues. CDR1 and CDR2 (germline): MNHNS, SASEGT.

The V and J genes are TRBV6-5 and TRBJ1-5, with 7 bases fitting TRBD1. This CDR3 has 14 amino acids. The V segment lost 0 bases and the J segment 6 bases; nucleotides outside the gene matches: 2. The germline V gene has CDR1 MNHEY and CDR2 SVGAGI. The CDR3 region has the DNA TGTGCCAGCAGTTACTCAGGGGGCGGTCAGCCCCAGCATTTT. Its protein product is CASSYSGGGQPQHF.

The chain couples TRBV5-6 to TRBJ1-5; D ambiguous. This CDR3 is built from 12 residues. Germline V lookup: CDR1 SGHDT, CDR2 YYEEEE. Trimming took off 2 bases at V and 6 bases at J, with 6 bases between the two ends. The CDR3 reads CASSFGGQPQHF. The CDR3 DNA sequence: TGTGCCAGCAGCTTTGGAGGTCAGCCCCAGCATTTT. Full variable domain (remainder filled in from reference TRBV5-6 and TRBJ1-5): DAGVTQSPTHLIKTRGQQVTLRCSPKSGHDTVSWYQQALGQGPQFIFQYYEEEERQRGNFPDRFSGHQFPNYSSELNVNALLLGDSALYLCASSFGGQPQHFGDGTRLSIL.

The rearrangement joins TRBV5-1 to TRBJ2-3; the match to TRBD1 covers 8 bases. This CDR3 is 15 amino acids long. The V segment lost 3 bases and the J segment 4 bases; nucleotides outside the gene matches: 7. Germline CDR1 reads SGHRS; CDR2 reads YFSETQ. Written as DNA, the CDR3 is TGCGCCAGCAGCTCCGGAGACAGGGGCCCAGATACGCAGTATTTT. The encoded protein is CASSSGDRGPDTQYF.

The chain combines TRBV30 with TRBJ1-4; possible D gene TRBD1, 6 bases. Germline V gives CDR1 GTSNPN, CDR2 SVGIG (reference sequence). The V and J ends lost 5 bases and 3 bases respectively, with 22 bases between them. CDR3 size: 17 residues. CDR3 bases: TGTGCCTGGGGTACCCAGGGGAGTAGTCTTGCTAATGAAAAACTGTTTTTT. This codes for CAWGTQGSSLANEKLFF.

The chain is built from TRBV15 and TRBJ2-1; D is perhaps TRBD1 (6 bases). Germline CDR1 and CDR2: LNHNV and YYDKDF (reference sequence). Trimming shortened V by 0 bases and J by 4 bases, and 22 bases separated the two germline ends. The CDR3 loop spans 19 amino acids. This CDR3 reads CATSRDRGKIGDRYNEQFF. The CDR3 nucleotides read TGTGCCACCAGCAGAGATAGGGGGAAGATCGGGGATCGGTACAATGAGCAGTTCTTC.